These 19 T cell receptor beta chains originate from one sample sequenced in a study of cytomegalovirus exposure and HLA in healthy donors. It was with 60 Vbeta and 13 Jbeta primers that the PCR ran. Sequenced by immunoSEQ multiplex PCR; TCRdb stores in-frame clones only, minus some. The table has 150,000 to 200,000 clones, about 75% seen once. Source material: PBMCs. These receptors all stem from a woman in her forties in good health and CMV-seropositive.

The rearrangement uses TRBV13 and TRBJ1-1; D remains ambiguous. The CDR3 runs 13 residues. V was trimmed by 5 bases and J by 2 bases, leaving 9 bases between them. CDR1 and CDR2 from the germline V gene are PRHDT and FYEKMQ (reference sequence). The CDR3 loop is CASSPPINTEAFF. The CDR3 nucleotides are TGTGCCAGCAGCCCTCCTATAAACACTGAAGCTTTCTTT. The entire variable domain, with the rest obtained from reference TRBV13 and TRBJ1-1, is as follows: AAGVIQSPRHLIKEKRETATLKCYPIPRHDTVYWYQQGPGQDPQFLISFYEKMQSDKGSIPDRFSAQQFSDYHSELNMSSLELGDSALYFCASSPPINTEAFFGQGTRLTVV.

This chain connects TRBV6-5 to TRBJ2-7; the match to TRBD1 covers 9 bases. Germline values: CDR1 MNHEY, CDR2 SVGAGI. The CDR3 is 14 amino acids. V was clipped by 6 bases and J by 5 bases; unmatched bases: 8. In DNA form, the CDR3 reads TGTGCCAGCAGGGCCGACAGGGGGGGTAACGAGCAGTACTTC. Translated, it gives CASRADRGGNEQYF.

The V and J genes are TRBV6-5 and TRBJ2-7; 8 positions match TRBD2. The ends lost 1 base at V and 0 bases at J; junction bases unmatched: 2. The CDR3 runs 15 residues. The V gene's germline CDR1 is MNHEY and CDR2 SVGAGI. The CDR3 DNA sequence: TGTGCCAGCAGTTACTTAGCGGGGAGCTCCTACGAGCAGTACTTC. Translation gives CASSYLAGSSYEQYF.

V gene TRBV28 combines with J gene TRBJ1-2; D uncertain. V dropped 6 bases and J dropped 0 bases, with 8 bases sitting between them. Germline V gene data show CDR1 as MDHEN and CDR2 as SYDVKM. This CDR3 has 13 residues. This CDR3 reads CASRETANYGYTF. For the CDR3, the DNA is TGTGCCAGCAGGGAAACAGCTAACTATGGCTACACCTTC.

The CDR3 DNA reads as TGTGCCATCAGTGAGGCGCCAGGGAAATCCTACGAGCAGTACTTC. It specifies CAISEAPGKSYEQYF. This sequence joins TRBV10-3 and TRBJ2-7; perhaps TRBD1 as D (5 bases). The CDR3 covers 15 residues. CDR1 and CDR2 (germline): ENHRY, SYGVKD. Between the trimmed V and J ends, which lost 2 bases and 1 base, there was a span of 12 bases.

The V call is TRBV30, the J call TRBJ1-2, with TRBD1 matching 10 bases. The CDR3 contains 17 residues. Germline V gene sequence: CDR1 GTSNPN, CDR2 SVGIG (reference sequence). The junction had 10 bases not matched to a gene; V was cut back by 1 base and J by 2 bases. The CDR3 reads CAWSGGTGEWLNYGYTF. Here the CDR3 DNA reads TGTGCCTGGAGTGGGGGGACAGGGGAATGGTTGAACTATGGCTACACCTTC.

This clone appeared a few times. This sequence joins TRBV29-1 and TRBJ2-3; D might be TRBD2 (6 bases). Trimming took 6 bases from V and 2 from J, leaving 12 bases between them. Per germline, CDR1 SQVTM and CDR2 ANQGSEA. This CDR3 contains 13 residues. CDR3 amino acids: CSVNQRVTDTQYF. The CDR3 DNA is TGCAGCGTAAATCAGCGGGTCACAGATACGCAGTATTTT.

The chain employs TRBV19 and TRBJ2-7; 12 bases align to TRBD1. There are 13 residues in the CDR3. Germline assignment: CDR1 LNHDA and CDR2 SQIVND (reference sequence). This CDR3 is CASRGQGAPEQYF. CDR3 DNA sequence: TGTGCTTCAAGGGGACAGGGGGCACCCGAGCAGTACTTC.

The gene calls are TRBV10-3 and TRBJ2-7, with D tentatively TRBD1 (5 bases). The germline CDR1 and CDR2 sequences are ENHRY and SYGVKD. The V end lost 10 bases, the J end lost 2 bases, and 18 bases lay between the germline ends. The CDR3 runs 14 residues. The CDR3, as DNA: TGTGCCACCCTGCAGGGTGACCGGGCCTACGAGCAGTACTTC. Translating it yields CATLQGDRAYEQYF.

This clone was detected only a few times. V gene TRBV29-1 combines with J gene TRBJ1-2; 8 bases fit TRBD1. The CDR3 sequence is 13 residues long. CDR1 is SQVTM and CDR2 is ANQGSEA in the germline V gene. The V segment lost 7 bases and the J segment 5 bases; nucleotides outside the gene matches: 9. CDR3 sequence reads: CSGGQGDSYGYTF. The CDR3 bases are TGCAGCGGTGGACAGGGAGACTCTTATGGCTACACCTTC.

The sample holds one count of this clone. This chain's CDR3 is CASSTRDSDREQYF. CDR3 coding DNA: TGTGCCAGCAGCACCCGGGACAGTGATAGGGAGCAGTACTTC. The chain joins TRBV7-8 to TRBJ2-7, with 7 bases that match TRBD1. CDR1 is SGHVS and CDR2 is FQNEAQ in the germline V gene. Losses at the gene ends were 5 bases for V and 7 bases for J; bases not matched to a gene: 11. The CDR3 sequence is 14 residues long.

The chain uses TRBV19 and TRBJ2-3, with 10 bases identical to TRBD2. The V gene's germline CDR1 is LNHDA and CDR2 SQIVND (reference sequence). With 7 bases clipped from V and 3 bases from J, the junction kept 7 bases outside the gene matches. The length of the CDR3 is 15 residues. This CDR3 reads CASNAPAGGTDTQYF. The CDR3 coding sequence is TGTGCCAGTAATGCCCCAGCGGGAGGGACAGATACGCAGTATTTT.

The chain uses TRBV30 and TRBJ2-7; TRBD1 aligns across 8 bases. Per the germline V gene, CDR1 is GTSNPN and CDR2 is SVGIG (reference sequence). This CDR3 spans 13 amino acids. The J segment lost 2 bases and the V segment lost 4 bases, leaving 4 bases of the junction unmatched. CDR3 coding DNA: TGTGCCTGGAAGCCGGGACAGGCCTACGAGCAGTACTTC. It translates to CAWKPGQAYEQYF.

This clone was recorded only once. The chain recombines TRBV21-1 with TRBJ2-7; the table calls TRBD2, which could not be checked here. TRBV21-1 is deemed a pseudogene. The CDR3 has 17 residues. In nucleotides, the CDR3 is TGTGCCAGCAGCAAAGAAACGTCGGTTACCCCTGTAGACGAGCAGTACTTC. Translation: CASSKETSVTPVDEQYF.

V and J are TRBV6-5 and TRBJ1-3; no clear D gene. This CDR3 region has 16 residues. In germline, CDR1 is MNHEY, CDR2 SVGAGI. Between the trimmed V and J ends, which lost 2 bases and 4 bases, there was a span of 15 bases. CDR3 DNA: TGTGCCAGCAGTTACGCCGGGTTTGGTGGAGGAAACACCATATATTTT. It translates to CASSYAGFGGGNTIYF.

This chain links TRBV2 with TRBJ1-2; 7 nucleotides line up with TRBD1. V was clipped by 7 bases and J by 7 bases; unmatched bases: 9. The germline V gene has CDR1 SNHLY and CDR2 FYNNEI. The CDR3 extends over 13 amino acids. This CDR3 reads CASKRPGGCGYTF. The CDR3 DNA reads as TGTGCCAGCAAGAGGCCAGGGGGGTGTGGCTACACCTTC.

This sequence joins TRBV30 and TRBJ1-2, with D possibly matching TRBD1 (5 bases). Trimming stripped 0 bases from V and 4 bases from J, with 9 bases between. In germline, CDR1 is GTSNPN, CDR2 SVGIG (reference sequence). The CDR3 is 13 residues long. CDR3 amino acids: CAWSVQAAYGYTF. CDR3 coding DNA: TGTGCCTGGAGTGTACAGGCAGCCTATGGCTACACCTTC.

The chain joins TRBV6-1 to TRBJ1-1; no firm D call. V was cut by 3 bases and J by 4 bases, with 9 bases left in between. The germline V gene encodes CDR1 MNHNS and CDR2 SASEGT. The CDR3 is 13 residues long. CDR3 in amino acids: CASSEMGSTEAFF. The CDR3 DNA sequence: TGTGCCAGCAGTGAGATGGGCAGCACTGAAGCTTTCTTT.

This clone appeared once. The chain carries TRBV7-6 and TRBJ1-4; a possible D gene is TRBD1 (6 bases). This CDR3 region has 15 residues. The V end was cut by 2 bases, the J end by 4 bases, with 11 bases between. CDR1 SGHVS and CDR2 FNYEAQ come from the germline V gene. Here the CDR3 reads CASSLSTGSNEKLFF. The CDR3 DNA sequence: TGTGCCAGCAGCTTATCGACAGGAAGTAATGAAAAACTGTTTTTT.